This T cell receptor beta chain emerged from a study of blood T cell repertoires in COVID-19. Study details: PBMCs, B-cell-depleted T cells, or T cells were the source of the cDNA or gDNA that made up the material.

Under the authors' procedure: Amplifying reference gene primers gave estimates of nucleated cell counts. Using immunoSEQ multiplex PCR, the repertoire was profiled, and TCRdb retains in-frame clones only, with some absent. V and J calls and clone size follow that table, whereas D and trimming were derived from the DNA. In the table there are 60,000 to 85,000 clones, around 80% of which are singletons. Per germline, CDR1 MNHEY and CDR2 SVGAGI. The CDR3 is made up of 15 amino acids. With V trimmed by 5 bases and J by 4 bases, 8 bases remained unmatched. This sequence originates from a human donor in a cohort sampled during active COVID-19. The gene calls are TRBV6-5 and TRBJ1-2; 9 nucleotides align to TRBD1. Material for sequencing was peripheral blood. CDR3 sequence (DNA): TGTGCCAGCAGTAGGACAGGGGAATATGGCTATGGCTACACCTTC. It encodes CASSRTGEYGYGYTF.